This is a list of T cell receptor beta chains from one sample in a study of cytotoxic CD8 clonotypes in ibrutinib-treated CLL. Here immunoSEQ multiplex PCR was the method, and the copy in TCRdb shows in-frame clones only, minus some. The sample records over 70,000 clones, 75% to 85% being singletons. The sample was PBMCs, taken after 12 months of ibrutinib treatment. These receptors originate from a human donor with chronic lymphocytic leukemia. CDR3s include the opening cysteine and the closing phenylalanine or tryptophan. A D gene is named only where the DNA matches it firmly. Clone size is not always given. Where it is, it says once, few, many or a class for expanded clones.

J: TRBJ2-1; V: TRBV5-8; D: -; size: -; CDR3: CASSQDGNEQFF; DNA: TGTGCCAGCAGCCAAGACGGAAATGAGCAGTTCTTC
J: TRBJ1-1; V: TRBV28; D: -; size: -; CDR3: CASSPTTGQGLNTEAFF; DNA: TGTGCCAGCAGTCCAACAACGGGACAAGGGCTGAACACTGAAGCTTTCTTT
J: TRBJ2-4; V: TRBV10-3; D: -; size: -; CDR3: CAISDTTGQKNIQYF; DNA: TGTGCCATCAGTGACACTACAGGACAGAAAAACATTCAGTACTTC
J: TRBJ2-1; V: TRBV7-6; D: TRBD2; size: -; CDR3: CASSLLGASGIGEQFF; DNA: TGTGCCAGCAGCTTATTGGGGGCTAGCGGGATCGGTGAGCAGTTCTTC
J: TRBJ2-3; V: TRBV7-9; D: TRBD2; size: -; CDR3: CASRRETDTQYF; DNA: TGTGCCAGCAGGCGGGAGACAGATACGCAGTATTTT
J: TRBJ1-2; V: TRBV6-6; D: -; size: -; CDR3: CASSSPTRGGYTF; DNA: TGTGCCAGCAGTTCCCCGACCAGGGGCGGCTACACCTTC
J: TRBJ1-2; V: TRBV7-2; D: -; size: -; CDR3: CASSNAAPGGYTF; DNA: TGTGCCAGCAGCAACGCCGCCCCCGGGGGCTACACCTTC
J: TRBJ2-1; V: TRBV27; D: TRBD2; size: -; CDR3: CASITSAGAVVNEQFF; DNA: TGTGCCAGCATCACCTCGGCGGGAGCGGTGGTTAATGAGCAGTTCTTC
J: TRBJ1-2; V: TRBV7-2; D: TRBD1; size: -; CDR3: CASSSAPQGAYGYTF; DNA: TGTGCCAGCAGCTCCGCCCCACAGGGGGCCTATGGCTACACCTTC
J: TRBJ1-2; V: TRBV7-9; D: -; size: -; CDR3: CASSHSWDYGYTF; DNA: TGTGCCAGCAGCCATAGCTGGGACTATGGCTACACCTTC
J: TRBJ2-7; V: TRBV18; D: -; size: once; CDR3: CASSPMGTYYEQYF; DNA: TGTGCCAGCTCACCTATGGGGACCTACTACGAGCAGTACTTC
J: TRBJ1-3; V: TRBV28; D: -; size: -; CDR3: CASGTINPSSGNTIYF; DNA: TGTGCCAGCGGGACAATCAATCCGAGCTCTGGAAACACCATATATTTT
J: TRBJ1-2; V: TRBV9; D: -; size: -; CDR3: CASSVVLDPTDGYTF; DNA: TGTGCCAGCAGCGTAGTTTTAGACCCCACTGATGGCTACACCTTC
J: TRBJ2-5; V: TRBV2; D: TRBD2; size: -; CDR3: CASSRGGETQYF; DNA: TGTGCCAGCAGCCGCGGGGGAGAGACCCAGTACTTC
J: TRBJ1-2; V: TRBV6-4; D: -; size: few; CDR3: CASSPENTPLGGYTF; DNA: TGTGCCAGCAGCCCGGAGAATACACCGCTCGGTGGCTACACCTTC
J: TRBJ2-1; V: TRBV7-3; D: TRBD1; size: -; CDR3: CASSLPGGLSNEQFF; DNA: TGTGCCAGCAGCTTACCAGGGGGTTTGTCCAATGAGCAGTTCTTC
J: TRBJ1-2; V: TRBV6-5; D: -; size: -; CDR3: CASSGMSGYTF; DNA: TGTGCCAGCAGTGGGATGTCTGGCTACACCTTC
J: TRBJ2-1; V: TRBV21-1; D: -; size: -; CDR3: CASSSTYNEQFF; DNA: TGTGCCAGCAGCAGCACCTACAATGAGCAGTTCTTC
J: TRBJ1-1; V: TRBV7-2; D: -; size: few; CDR3: CASSPSRDTEAFF; DNA: TGTGCCAGCAGCCCCTCCCGGGACACTGAAGCTTTCTTT
J: TRBJ2-1; V: TRBV11-1; D: -; size: -; CDR3: CASSLEGLEGRNEQFF; DNA: TGTGCCAGCAGCTTAGAGGGGTTGGAGGGGCGGAATGAGCAGTTCTTC
J: TRBJ2-3; V: TRBV5-1; D: TRBD1; size: -; CDR3: CASSPLGQDTDTQYF; DNA: TGCGCCAGCAGCCCCCTGGGACAGGACACAGATACGCAGTATTTT
J: TRBJ1-3; V: TRBV10-3; D: -; size: -; CDR3: CAIGPSGNTIYF; DNA: TGTGCCATCGGGCCCTCTGGAAACACCATATATTTT
J: TRBJ2-5; V: TRBV9; D: TRBD2; size: few; CDR3: CASSVGVAGGGETQYF; DNA: TGTGCCAGCAGCGTAGGGGTAGCGGGAGGTGGAGAGACCCAGTACTTC
J: TRBJ2-7; V: TRBV21-1; D: -; size: -; CDR3: CASTGGSGREEGEQYF; DNA: TGTGCCAGCACCGGAGGGTCGGGCAGGGAAGAGGGCGAGCAGTACTTC
J: TRBJ1-5; V: TRBV21-1; D: -; size: many; CDR3: CARTDRGRLPQHF; DNA: TGTGCCAGGACCGACAGGGGGCGCCTTCCCCAGCATTTT
J: TRBJ2-7; V: TRBV27; D: -; size: -; CDR3: CASSSRGTEQYF; DNA: TGTGCCAGCAGCTCACGGGGAACCGAGCAGTACTTC
J: TRBJ2-2; V: TRBV2; D: -; size: -; CDR3: CASIPVGGGLGELFF; DNA: TGTGCCAGCATCCCTGTCGGGGGTGGGTTAGGGGAGCTGTTTTTT
J: TRBJ2-5; V: TRBV4-3; D: TRBD2; size: -; CDR3: CASSRNGGSGGQETQYF; DNA: TGCGCCAGCAGCCGCAATGGGGGTAGCGGGGGCCAAGAGACCCAGTACTTC
J: TRBJ1-2; V: TRBV7-3; D: -; size: once; CDR3: CASSLFEDYGYTF; DNA: TGTGCCAGCAGCTTATTTGAAGACTATGGCTACACCTTC
J: TRBJ1-5; V: TRBV28; D: TRBD1; size: -; CDR3: CASSPQGRGNQPQHF; DNA: TGTGCCAGCAGTCCACAGGGGAGGGGCAATCAGCCCCAGCATTTT
J: TRBJ2-1; V: TRBV29-1; D: -; size: -; CDR3: CSAPRGGSSYNEQFF; DNA: TGCAGCGCCCCCAGAGGGGGGTCCTCCTACAATGAGCAGTTCTTC
J: TRBJ1-1; V: TRBV18; D: TRBD1; size: -; CDR3: CASSPGTGGVVVEAFF; DNA: TGTGCCAGCTCACCTGGGACAGGGGGAGTGGTGGTCGAAGCTTTCTTT
J: TRBJ2-7; V: TRBV7-9; D: TRBD1; size: -; CDR3: CASSGQGAGEQYF; DNA: TGTGCCAGCTCTGGCCAGGGGGCAGGTGAGCAGTACTTC
J: TRBJ1-2; V: TRBV9; D: TRBD1; size: -; CDR3: CASRPGGQGALGYGYTF; DNA: TGTGCCAGCCGGCCGGGGGGACAGGGGGCGCTCGGATATGGCTACACCTTC
J: TRBJ1-4; V: TRBV4-3; D: -; size: -; CDR3: CASSQVPFRGSGEKLFF; DNA: TGCGCCAGCAGCCAAGTCCCTTTTCGGGGGTCAGGGGAAAAACTGTTTTTT
J: TRBJ2-6; V: TRBV11-3; D: TRBD1; size: -; CDR3: CASSLVVGQALSGANVLTF; DNA: TGTGCCAGCAGCTTAGTAGTGGGACAGGCCCTCTCTGGGGCCAACGTCCTGACTTTC
J: TRBJ2-3; V: TRBV7-3; D: -; size: once; CDR3: CASSPPSGTQYF; DNA: TGTGCCAGCAGCCCCCCTAGTGGTACGCAGTATTTT
J: TRBJ2-3; V: TRBV6-4; D: -; size: -; CDR3: CASSTGQTNTDTQYF; DNA: TGTGCCAGCAGTACAGGGCAAACAAACACAGATACGCAGTATTTT
J: TRBJ2-1; V: TRBV18; D: -; size: -; CDR3: CASSPPRGVGSYNEQFF; DNA: TGTGCCAGCTCACCACCGCGCGGGGTTGGTTCCTACAATGAGCAGTTCTTC
J: TRBJ2-5; V: TRBV4-3; D: -; size: -; CDR3: CASSPRRQETQYF; DNA: TGCGCCAGCAGCCCCCGCCGACAAGAGACCCAGTACTTC
J: TRBJ2-3; V: TRBV7-2; D: -; size: few; CDR3: CASSPGHHTDTQYF; DNA: TGTGCCAGCAGCCCCGGGCATCACACAGATACGCAGTATTTT
J: TRBJ2-1; V: TRBV19; D: -; size: -; CDR3: CASSISGLGSGEQFF; DNA: TGTGCCAGTAGTATTAGTGGTCTTGGGTCGGGTGAGCAGTTCTTC
J: TRBJ1-2; V: TRBV5-6; D: TRBD1; size: -; CDR3: CASSSTGDGYTF; DNA: TGTGCCAGCAGCTCGACAGGGGATGGCTACACCTTC